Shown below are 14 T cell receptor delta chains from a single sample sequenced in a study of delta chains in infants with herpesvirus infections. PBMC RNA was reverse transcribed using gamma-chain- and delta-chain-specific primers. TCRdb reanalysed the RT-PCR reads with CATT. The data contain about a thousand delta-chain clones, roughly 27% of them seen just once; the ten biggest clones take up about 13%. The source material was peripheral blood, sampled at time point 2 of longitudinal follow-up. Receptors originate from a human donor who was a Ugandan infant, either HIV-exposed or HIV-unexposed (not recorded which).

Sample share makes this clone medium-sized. The CDR3, as DNA: TGTGCTCTTGGGACCCTGGAGGGAGTGTTAACCGATAAACTCATCTTT. As protein: CALGTLEGVLTDKLIF. The chain carries TRDV1 and TRDJ1; D is ambiguous. The CDR3 consists of 16 residues. CDR1 TSWWSYY and CDR2 QGS come from the germline V gene. With 5 bases removed from V and 2 bases from J, the gap between germline ends came to 18 bases.

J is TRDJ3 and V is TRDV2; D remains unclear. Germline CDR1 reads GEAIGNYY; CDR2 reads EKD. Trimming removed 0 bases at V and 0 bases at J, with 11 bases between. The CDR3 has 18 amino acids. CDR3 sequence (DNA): TGTGCCTGTGACACCGGTACTCCCTACTCCTGGGACACCCGACAGATGTTTTTC. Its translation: CACDTGTPYSWDTRQMFF.

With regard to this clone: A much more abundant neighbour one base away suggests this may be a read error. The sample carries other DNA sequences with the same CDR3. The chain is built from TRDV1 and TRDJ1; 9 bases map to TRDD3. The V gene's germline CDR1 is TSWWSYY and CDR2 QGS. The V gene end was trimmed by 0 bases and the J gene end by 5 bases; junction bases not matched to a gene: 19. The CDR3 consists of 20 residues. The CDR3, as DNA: TGTGCTCTTGGGGAACTTGTCGGGGCCTACTGGGGGACCGTGGGAGATAAACTCATCTTT. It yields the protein CALGELVGAYWGTVGDKLIF.

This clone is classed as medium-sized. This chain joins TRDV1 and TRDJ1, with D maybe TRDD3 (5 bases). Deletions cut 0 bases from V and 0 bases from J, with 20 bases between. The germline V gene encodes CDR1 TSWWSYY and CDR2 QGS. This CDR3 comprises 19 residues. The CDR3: CALGELGRTGGVYTDKLIF. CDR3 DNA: TGTGCTCTTGGGGAACTAGGAAGAACCGGGGGGGTGTACACCGATAAACTCATCTTT.

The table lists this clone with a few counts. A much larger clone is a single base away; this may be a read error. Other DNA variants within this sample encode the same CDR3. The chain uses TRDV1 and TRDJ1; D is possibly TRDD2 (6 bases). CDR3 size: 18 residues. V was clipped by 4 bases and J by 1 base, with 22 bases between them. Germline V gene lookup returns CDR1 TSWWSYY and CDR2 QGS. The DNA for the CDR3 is TGTGCTCTTGGGGTCCTCTTCCTGGCTGGAGACCCCACCGATAAACTCATCTTT. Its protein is CALGVLFLAGDPTDKLIF.

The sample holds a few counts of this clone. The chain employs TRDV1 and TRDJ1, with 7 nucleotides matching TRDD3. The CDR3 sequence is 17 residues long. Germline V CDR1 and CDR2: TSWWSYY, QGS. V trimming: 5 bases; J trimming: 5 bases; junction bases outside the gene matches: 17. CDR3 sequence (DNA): TGTGCTCTTGGGACCTACGAGCGGGGGGATTTAAAGGATAAACTCATCTTT. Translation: CALGTYERGDLKDKLIF.

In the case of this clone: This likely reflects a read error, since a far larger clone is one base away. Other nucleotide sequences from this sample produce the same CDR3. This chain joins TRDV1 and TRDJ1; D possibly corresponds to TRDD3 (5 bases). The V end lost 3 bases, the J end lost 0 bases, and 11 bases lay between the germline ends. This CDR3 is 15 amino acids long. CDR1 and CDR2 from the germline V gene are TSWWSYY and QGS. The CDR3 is CALGELGDHTDKLIF. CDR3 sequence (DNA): TGTGCTCTTGGGGAGCTAGGGGACCACACCGATAAACTCATCTTT.

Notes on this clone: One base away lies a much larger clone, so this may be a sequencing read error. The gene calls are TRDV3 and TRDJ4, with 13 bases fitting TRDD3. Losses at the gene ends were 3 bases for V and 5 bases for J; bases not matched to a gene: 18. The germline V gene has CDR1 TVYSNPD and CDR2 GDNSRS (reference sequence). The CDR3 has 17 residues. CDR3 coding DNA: TGTGCCTTGACTCCGGTACTGGGGGATACGGAGGGTGGGCCCCTGATCTTT. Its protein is CALTPVLGDTEGGPLIF.

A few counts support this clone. The CDR3 coding sequence is TGTGCTCTTGGGGAACCTGTTTCCCCGGGATACAGAGCCGATAAACTCATCTTT. Translation gives CALGEPVSPGYRADKLIF. This chain joins TRDV1 and TRDJ1; TRDD3 matches 7 bases. The CDR3 extends over 18 amino acids. Per germline, CDR1 TSWWSYY and CDR2 QGS. Trimming took 1 base from V and 3 from J; bases not matched to a gene: 14.

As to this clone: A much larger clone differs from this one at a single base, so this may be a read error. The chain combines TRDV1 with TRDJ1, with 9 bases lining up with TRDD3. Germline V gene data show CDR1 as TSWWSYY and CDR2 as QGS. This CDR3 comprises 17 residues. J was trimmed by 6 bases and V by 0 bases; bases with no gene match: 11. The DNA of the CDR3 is TGTGCTCTTGGGGAACTCGTTCTGGGGGATGGTACCTATAAACTCATCTTT. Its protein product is CALGELVLGDGTYKLIF.

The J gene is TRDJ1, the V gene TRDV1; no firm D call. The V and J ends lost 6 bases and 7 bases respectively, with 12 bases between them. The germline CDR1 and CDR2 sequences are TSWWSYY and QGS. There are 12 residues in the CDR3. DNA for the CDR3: TGTGCTCTTGGTTCTACCGGAGGTAAACTCATCTTT. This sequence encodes CALGSTGGKLIF.

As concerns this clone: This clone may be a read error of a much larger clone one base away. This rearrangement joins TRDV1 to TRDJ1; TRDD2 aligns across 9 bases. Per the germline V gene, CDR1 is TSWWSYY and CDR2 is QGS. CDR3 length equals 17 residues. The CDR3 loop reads CAPGAFLRGLGADKLIF. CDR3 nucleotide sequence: TGTGCTCCTGGGGCCTTCCTACGGGGTCTGGGAGCCGATAAACTCATCTTT.

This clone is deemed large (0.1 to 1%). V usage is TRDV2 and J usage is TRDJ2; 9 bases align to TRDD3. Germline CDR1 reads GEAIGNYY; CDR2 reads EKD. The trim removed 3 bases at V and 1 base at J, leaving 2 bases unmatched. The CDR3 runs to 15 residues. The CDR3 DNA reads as TGTGCCTGTGACGTACTGGGGGATTTGACAGCACAACTCTTCTTT. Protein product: CACDVLGDLTAQLFF.

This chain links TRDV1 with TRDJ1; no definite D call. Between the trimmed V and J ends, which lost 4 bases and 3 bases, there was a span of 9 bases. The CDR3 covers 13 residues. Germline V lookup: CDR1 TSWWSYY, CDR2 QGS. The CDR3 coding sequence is TGTGCTCTTGGGGTTAATGTCCCCGATAAACTCATCTTT. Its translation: CALGVNVPDKLIF.